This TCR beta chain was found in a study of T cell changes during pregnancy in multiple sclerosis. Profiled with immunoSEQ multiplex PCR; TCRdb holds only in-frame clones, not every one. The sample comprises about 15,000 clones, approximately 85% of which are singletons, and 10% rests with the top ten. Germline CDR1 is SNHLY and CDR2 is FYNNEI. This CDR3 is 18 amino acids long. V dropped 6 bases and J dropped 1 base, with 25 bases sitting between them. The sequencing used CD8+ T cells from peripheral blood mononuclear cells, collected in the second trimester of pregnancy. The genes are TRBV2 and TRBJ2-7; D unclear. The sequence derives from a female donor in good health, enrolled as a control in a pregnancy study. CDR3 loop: CASSADKVGRTFSYEQYF. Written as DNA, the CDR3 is TGTGCCAGCAGCGCCGACAAAGTTGGCCGTACATTTTCCTACGAGCAGTACTTC.